These 32 T cell receptor beta chains were sequenced from one sample in a study of response to subunit inactivated influenza vaccine. TCRdb independently ran MiXCR on the RT-PCR reads; one entry per CDR3 protein. The table has 150,000 to 200,000 distinct CDR3 sequences, roughly 10% seen once. Source: non-naive T cells sorted from PBMCs, taken roughly 46 days after vaccination. These TCRs come from a man aged 50 to 60 who received an inactivated influenza vaccine.

The chain is built from TRBV20-1 and TRBJ2-3, with 9 bases matching TRBD1. The CDR3 runs 16 residues. CDR1 and CDR2 from the germline V gene are DFQATT and SNEGSKA (reference sequence). After removal of 3 bases from V and 5 bases from J, the junction contained 12 bases not matched to a gene. The CDR3 region is CSASPRHRGLGDTQYF. The CDR3 nucleotides read TGCAGTGCTAGCCCTAGGCACAGGGGGCTGGGAGATACGCAGTATTTT.

This clonotype has a count of ten or more. The genes are TRBV5-8 and TRBJ1-4; 7 bases agree with TRBD1. V shed 4 bases, J shed 5 bases, and the junction held 8 bases outside the gene matches. Germline assignment: CDR1 SGHTS and CDR2 YDEGEE. This CDR3 has 15 residues. CDR3 in amino acids: CASSGHRDRNEKLFF. The CDR3 region has the DNA TGTGCCAGCAGCGGACACCGGGACAGAAATGAAAAACTGTTTTTT.

In this sample, this clonotype turned up a few times. The chain joins TRBV12-3 or TRBV12-4 to TRBJ2-5, with 12 bases that match TRBD2. The CDR3 totals 18 residues. V lost 5 bases, J lost 5 bases, and 15 bases stayed unmatched. For the CDR3, the DNA is TGTGCCAGCAGTGCCCCTCGCCGACTAGCGGGGGCGAGGGAGACCCAGTACTTC. Translating it yields CASSAPRRLAGARETQYF.

This clonotype showed up many times. The genes are TRBV5-8 and TRBJ2-1, with D hard to call. Looked up from germline, CDR1 is SGHTS and CDR2 is YDEGEE. Trimming stripped 4 bases from V and 1 base from J, with 15 bases between. CDR3 size: 16 residues. CDR3 in DNA: TGTGCCAGCAGCAAGGCCCGATCTAGGTCCTACAATGAGCAGTTCTTC. Translation: CASSKARSRSYNEQFF.

In this sample, this clonotype turned up a few times. The chain employs TRBV28 and TRBJ2-1, with 11 bases aligning to TRBD2. Germline-derived CDR1 and CDR2 are MDHEN and SYDVKM. The CDR3 is 15 amino acids. The V and J ends lost 2 bases and 7 bases, in that order; junction bases with no gene match: 4. In DNA, the CDR3 is TGTGCCAGCAGTTTAATGCTAGCGGGAGGTAATGAGCAGTTCTTC. It yields the protein CASSLMLAGGNEQFF. Full variable domain (remainder filled in from reference TRBV28 and TRBJ2-1): DVKVTQSSRYLVKRTGEKVFLECVQDMDHENMFWYRQDPGLGLRLIYFSYDVKMKEKGDIPEGYSVSREKKERFSLILESASTNQTSMYLCASSLMLAGGNEQFFGPGTRLTVL.

This clonotype was detected many times. V is TRBV10-3 and J is TRBJ2-2; D may be TRBD2 (6 bases). The CDR3 is 14 residues long. V was cut by 6 bases and J by 1 base, with 9 bases left in between. In germline, CDR1 is ENHRY, CDR2 SYGVKD. CDR3 region: CAISRDLNTGELFF. The DNA of the CDR3 is TGTGCCATCAGCCGGGACTTGAACACCGGGGAGCTGTTTTTT.

There are many counts of this clonotype. The chain combines TRBV4-1 with TRBJ2-3; D may be TRBD1 (6 bases). V lost 5 bases and J lost 0, with 18 bases in between. Germline values: CDR1 MGHRA, CDR2 YSYEKL. CDR3 length equals 17 residues. CDR3 in amino acids: CASSKFIGQPSTDTQYF. CDR3 nucleotide sequence: TGCGCCAGCAGCAAATTCATAGGACAGCCTAGCACAGATACGCAGTATTTT.

This chain links TRBV4-1 with TRBJ1-2; D call uncertain. Trimming pared 0 bases from V and 7 bases from J, leaving 15 bases between. Germline CDR1 MGHRA, CDR2 YSYEKL. This CDR3 comprises 15 residues. CDR3 DNA: TGCGCCAGCAGCCAAGATTCAGCCGGGCGGGGTGGCTACACCTTC. Protein sequence: CASSQDSAGRGGYTF.

This clonotype was seen more than once but under ten times. The chain joins TRBV29-1 to TRBJ2-1, with TRBD2 identical over 10 bases. The CDR3 totals 14 residues. Trimming at V came to 3 bases and at J to 2 bases, leaving 1 base not matched to a gene. Germline CDR1 and CDR2: SQVTM and ANQGSEA. CDR3 nucleotides: TGCAGCGTTGACGGACTAGCGGCCTACAATGAGCAGTTCTTC. Encoded protein: CSVDGLAAYNEQFF.

The V call is TRBV20-1, the J call TRBJ1-3; D unresolved. V was pared by 3 bases and J by 4 bases, with 4 bases between. Germline V gene data show CDR1 as DFQATT and CDR2 as SNEGSKA (reference sequence). This CDR3 region has 11 residues. The CDR3 reads CSASMGNTIYF. CDR3 nucleotides: TGCAGTGCTAGCATGGGAAACACCATATATTTT.

This chain connects TRBV30 to TRBJ1-2; unclear D gene. The germline V and J ends were trimmed by 2 bases and 7 bases, with 17 bases remaining between them. Germline V lookup: CDR1 GTSNPN, CDR2 SVGIG (reference sequence). This CDR3 has 14 amino acids. In DNA form, the CDR3 reads TGTGCCTGGAGTTTAAGGGCGGCGGCGACTGGCTACACCTTC. Protein product: CAWSLRAAATGYTF.

This clonotype was detected many times. The chain carries TRBV28 and TRBJ2-3, with 8 bases identical to TRBD2. CDR3 length equals 16 residues. CDR1 and CDR2 (germline): MDHEN, SYDVKM. V shed 3 bases and J 2 bases; nucleotides not matched to a gene: 7. The CDR3 sequence is CASSFEAGGITDTQYF. DNA of the CDR3: TGTGCCAGCAGTTTCGAGGCGGGGGGCATCACAGATACGCAGTATTTT.

This chain connects TRBV3-1 to TRBJ2-2; D ambiguous. The CDR3 has 16 residues. Trimming pared 4 bases from V and 4 bases from J, leaving 16 bases between. CDR1 LGHDT and CDR2 YNNKEL come from the germline V gene (reference sequence). The CDR3 spells CASSRGIGMITGELFF. The CDR3 bases are TGTGCCAGCAGCCGGGGAATAGGAATGATCACCGGGGAGCTGTTTTTT.

This clonotype turned up a few times. The chain has TRBV15 and TRBJ1-4; no clear D gene. CDR1 is LNHNV and CDR2 is YYDKDF in the germline V gene (reference sequence). Trimming removed 0 bases at V and 7 bases at J, with 12 bases between. There are 15 residues in the CDR3. CDR3 sequence: CATSRDLQDVEKLFF. DNA of the CDR3: TGTGCCACCAGCAGAGATCTGCAGGATGTTGAAAAACTGTTTTTT.

This clonotype showed up many times. The genes are TRBV27 and TRBJ2-1; a weak D match, TRBD1 (5 bases). Germline values: CDR1 MNHEY, CDR2 SMNVEV (reference sequence). Trimming removed 0 bases at V and 8 bases at J, with 8 bases between. CDR3 length equals 13 residues. The CDR3 sequence is CASSLSGRDEQFF. The CDR3 DNA follows: TGTGCCAGCAGTTTATCGGGCAGGGATGAGCAGTTCTTC.

The CDR3 loop reads CATNPTGANSPLHF. CDR3 sequence (DNA): TGTGCCACCAACCCGACGGGCGCTAATTCACCCCTCCACTTT. The rearrangement joins TRBV2 to TRBJ1-6; D not resolved. The germline CDR1 and CDR2 sequences are SNHLY and FYNNEI. This CDR3 has 14 amino acids. V lost 10 bases and J lost 6, with 16 bases in between. Variable domain in full (rest from reference TRBV2 and TRBJ1-6): EPEVTQTPSHQVTQMGQEVILRCVPISNHLYFYWYRQILGQKVEFLVSFYNNEISEKSEIFDDQFSVERPDGSNFTLKIRSTKLEDSAMYFCATNPTGANSPLHFGNGTRLTVT.

The V call is TRBV24-1, the J call TRBJ2-3; TRBD2 aligns across 14 bases. CDR1 is KGHDR, CDR2 SFDVKD, per germline. V dropped 9 bases and J dropped 0; count of bases not matched to a gene: 7. This CDR3 has 17 amino acids. CDR3 residues: CATAGTSGSTSTDTQYF. For the CDR3, the DNA is TGTGCCACCGCCGGGACTAGCGGGAGCACTAGCACAGATACGCAGTATTTT.

This clonotype has more than one count but fewer than ten. CDR3 bases: TGTGCCAGCAGCCCTACCGGAGCAGCGGGAGCGAACGAGCAGTTCTTC. It codes for CASSPTGAAGANEQFF. This chain joins TRBV4-2 and TRBJ2-1, with 8 bases aligning to TRBD2. Germline CDR1 and CDR2: LGHNA and YNFKEQ. The CDR3 is made up of 16 amino acids. V was pared by 4 bases and J by 10 bases, with 15 bases of the junction left unmatched.

Ten or more counts support this clonotype. The chain has TRBV7-2 and TRBJ2-7; D unresolved. The CDR3 length is 13 residues. The germline CDR1 and CDR2 sequences are SGHTA and FQGNSA. V was shortened by 6 bases and J by 0 bases, with 9 bases between the two germline ends. The CDR3 DNA is TGTGCCAGCAGGTCCCCGGCCTCCTACGAGCAGTACTTC. Translation gives CASRSPASYEQYF.

This clonotype came up a few times. A read error is possible here, since a much larger clone lies one base away. V gene TRBV7-2 combines with J gene TRBJ2-7; unclear D gene. V was clipped by 4 bases and J by 3 bases, with 4 bases between them. This CDR3 has 11 residues. Germline V gene sequence: CDR1 SGHTA, CDR2 FQGNSA. CDR3 nucleotides: TGTGCCAGCAGCTCCATCTACGAGCAGTACTTC. It translates to CASSSIYEQYF.

There are many counts of this clonotype. The genes are TRBV5-1 and TRBJ1-6; D not certain. Germline CDR1 SGHRS, CDR2 YFSETQ. The V gene lost 2 bases and the J gene lost 10 bases, with 13 bases spanning the gap. This CDR3 comprises 14 residues. The CDR3 nucleotides are TGCGCCAGCAGCTTAAGAGGGTTGAACTCACCCCTCCACTTT. Its protein is CASSLRGLNSPLHF.

This clonotype was seen more than once but under ten times. The chain has TRBV7-3 and TRBJ2-5; the match to TRBD2 covers 11 bases. The CDR3 has 18 amino acids. The germline V gene has CDR1 SGHTA and CDR2 FQGTGA. J lost 5 bases, V lost 5 bases, and 16 bases had no gene match. Written as DNA, the CDR3 is TGTGCCAGCAGCACAGCTCGGAGTAGCGGGAGGGGAGCGGAGACCCAGTACTTC. This translates into CASSTARSSGRGAETQYF. Drawing the rest from reference TRBV7-3 and TRBJ2-5, the complete variable domain is GAGVSQTPSNKVTEKGKYVELRCDPISGHTALYWYRQSLGQGPEFLIYFQGTGAADDSGLPNDRFFAVRPEGSVSTLKIQRTERGDSAVYLCASSTARSSGRGAETQYFGPGTRLLVL.

This clonotype was recorded many times. The chain has TRBV7-9 and TRBJ2-5; D not certain. CDR1 is SEHNR and CDR2 is FQNEAQ in the germline V gene (reference sequence). The CDR3 spans 12 residues. Trimming removed 7 bases from V and 1 base from J, with 7 bases in between. The CDR3 DNA follows: TGTGCCAGCACCTGGGGCCAAGAGACCCAGTACTTC. This sequence encodes CASTWGQETQYF.

This chain uses TRBV5-1 with TRBJ1-6; D is undetermined. CDR3 length: 14 amino acids. V shed 1 base and J shed 2 bases, with 4 bases lying between them. The V gene's germline CDR1 is SGHRS and CDR2 YFSETQ. CDR3 coding DNA: TGCGCCAGCAGCTTGCGAGCCTATAATTCACCCCTCCACTTT. Translated, it gives CASSLRAYNSPLHF.

This clonotype occurred many times. The chain is built from TRBV12-3 or TRBV12-4 and TRBJ2-7; D unresolved. The CDR3 totals 15 residues. Deletions cut 5 bases from V and 0 bases from J, with 14 bases between. The CDR3 region has the DNA TGTGCCAGCAGTACCTCCCCGGGCAACTCCTACGAGCAGTACTTC. As protein: CASSTSPGNSYEQYF.

In its sample, this clonotype was seen many times. The V gene is TRBV5-6, the J gene TRBJ2-3, with D uncertain. Looked up from germline, CDR1 is SGHDT and CDR2 is YYEEEE. Trimming took off 3 bases at V and 8 bases at J, with 7 bases between the two ends. The CDR3 runs to 11 residues. Written as DNA, the CDR3 is TGTGCCAGCAGCTCAACGGGTACGCAGTATTTT. Protein: CASSSTGTQYF.

This clonotype was counted a few times. The chain uses TRBV12-3 or TRBV12-4 and TRBJ2-1, with TRBD1 identical over 7 bases. The CDR3 sequence is 14 residues long. V was pared by 9 bases and J by 4 bases, with 9 bases of the junction left unmatched. CDR3 sequence: CASARGPAYNEQFF. CDR3 DNA sequence: TGTGCCAGTGCGAGGGGGCCGGCTTACAATGAGCAGTTCTTC.

This clonotype has more than one count but fewer than ten. This chain connects TRBV20-1 to TRBJ2-3; TRBD2 agrees at 13 bases. The CDR3 covers 16 residues. J gave up 5 bases and V 6 bases, and 11 bases lay outside the gene matches. The germline V gene has CDR1 DFQATT and CDR2 SNEGSKA (reference sequence). The CDR3 reads CSALIWTSGSGDTQYF. For the CDR3, the DNA is TGCAGTGCATTAATCTGGACTAGCGGGAGTGGAGATACGCAGTATTTT.

Many counts were recorded for this clonotype. This chain connects TRBV27 to TRBJ2-7, with TRBD1 matching over 8 bases. The germline CDR1 and CDR2 sequences are MNHEY and SMNVEV (reference sequence). J lost 9 bases, V lost 2 bases, and 9 bases had no gene match. The CDR3 spans 14 residues. DNA of the CDR3: TGTGCCAGCAGTTTAGAGGGGCAGGGGGCGAGGCAGTACTTC. It codes for CASSLEGQGARQYF.

This clonotype has just a few counts. The chain has TRBV3-1 and TRBJ2-1, with TRBD2 identical over 8 bases. CDR3 length equals 17 residues. From germline, CDR1 is LGHDT and CDR2 YNNKEL (reference sequence). J was trimmed by 4 bases and V by 3 bases; bases with no gene match: 11. The CDR3 loop is CASSQPRGGDLYNEQFF. The CDR3 DNA is TGTGCCAGCAGCCAGCCCCGGGGGGGGGACTTATACAATGAGCAGTTCTTC.

This clonotype was seen many times. This chain links TRBV29-1 with TRBJ2-7; TRBD1 matches 9 bases. This CDR3 has 13 residues. J lost 3 bases, V lost 4 bases, and 4 bases had no gene match. CDR1 and CDR2 from the germline V gene are SQVTM and ANQGSEA. The chain's CDR3 is CSVGVGQGYEQYF. For the CDR3, the DNA is TGCAGCGTTGGGGTGGGACAGGGCTACGAGCAGTACTTC.

This clonotype was found a few times. This chain links TRBV5-1 with TRBJ2-7, with 7 bases that match TRBD1. CDR3 length: 15 residues. Germline CDR1 reads SGHRS; CDR2 reads YFSETQ. Germline trimming cut 4 bases from V and 0 bases from J; bases unmatched to any gene: 7. The CDR3 loop reads CASSPPDRYSYEQYF. CDR3 DNA: TGCGCCAGCAGCCCCCCGGACAGGTACTCCTACGAGCAGTACTTC.